This T cell receptor beta chain was recovered during a study of response to subunit inactivated influenza vaccine. TCRdb independently ran MiXCR on the RT-PCR reads; one entry per CDR3 protein. The table lists under 200,000 distinct CDR3 sequences, roughly 10% of them singletons. Points from the study as a whole: It was the authors' suggestion that each seasonal influenza vaccination recruits few new T cells.

The CDR3 runs 16 residues. Germline V gene sequence: CDR1 LNHDA, CDR2 SQIVND (reference sequence). V was pared by 0 bases and J by 1 base, with 12 bases between. Details on this clonotype: Its antigen is unidentified.

The rearrangement joins TRBV19 to TRBJ1-1; D unresolved. The input for sequencing was CD8+ T cells sorted from PBMCs, taken around 2 years after vaccination. The TCR comes from a man between 50 and 75 years old who received an inactivated influenza vaccine. CDR3 sequence: CASSIDGFGRNTEAFF. In DNA, the CDR3 is TGTGCCAGTAGTATAGATGGGTTCGGGAGGAACACTGAAGCTTTCTTT.